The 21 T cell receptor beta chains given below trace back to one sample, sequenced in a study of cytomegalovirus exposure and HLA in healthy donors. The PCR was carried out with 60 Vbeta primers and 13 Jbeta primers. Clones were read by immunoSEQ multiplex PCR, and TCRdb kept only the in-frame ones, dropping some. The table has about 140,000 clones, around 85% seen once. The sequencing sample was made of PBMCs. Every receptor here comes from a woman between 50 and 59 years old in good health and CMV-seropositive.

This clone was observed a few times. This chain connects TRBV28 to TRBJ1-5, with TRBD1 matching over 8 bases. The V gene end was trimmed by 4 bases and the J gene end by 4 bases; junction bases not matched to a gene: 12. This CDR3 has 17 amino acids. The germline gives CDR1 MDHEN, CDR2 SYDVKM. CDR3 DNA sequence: TGTGCCAGCAGTTCATATGCCGGGACAGGAAGAAATCAGCCCCAGCATTTT. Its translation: CASSSYAGTGRNQPQHF. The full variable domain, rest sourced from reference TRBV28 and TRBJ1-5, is DVKVTQSSRYLVKRTGEKVFLECVQDMDHENMFWYRQDPGLGLRLIYFSYDVKMKEKGDIPEGYSVSREKKERFSLILESASTNQTSMYLCASSSYAGTGRNQPQHFGDGTRLSIL.

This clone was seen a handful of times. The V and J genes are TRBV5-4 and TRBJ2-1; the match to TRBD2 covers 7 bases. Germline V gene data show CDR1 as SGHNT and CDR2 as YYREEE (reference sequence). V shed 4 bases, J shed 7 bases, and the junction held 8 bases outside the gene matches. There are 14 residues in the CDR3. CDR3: CASSRGGVDNEQFF. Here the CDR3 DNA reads TGTGCCAGCAGCCGGGGAGGGGTTGATAATGAGCAGTTCTTC. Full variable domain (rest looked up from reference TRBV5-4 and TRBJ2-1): ETGVTQSPTHLIKTRGQQVTLRCSSQSGHNTVSWYQQALGQGPQFIFQYYREEENGRGNFPPRFSGLQFPNYSSELNVNALELDDSALYLCASSRGGVDNEQFFGPGTRLTVL.

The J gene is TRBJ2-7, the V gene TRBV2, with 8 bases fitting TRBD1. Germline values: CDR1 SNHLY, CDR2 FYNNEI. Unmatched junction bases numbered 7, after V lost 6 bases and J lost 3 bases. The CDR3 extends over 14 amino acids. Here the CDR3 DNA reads TGTGCCAGCAGAAGGACAGGGAGAGTCTACGAGCAGTACTTC. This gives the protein CASRRTGRVYEQYF.

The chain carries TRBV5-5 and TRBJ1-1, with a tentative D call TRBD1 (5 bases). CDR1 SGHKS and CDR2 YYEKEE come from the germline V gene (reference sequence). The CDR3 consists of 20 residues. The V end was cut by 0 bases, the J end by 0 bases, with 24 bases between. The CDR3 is CASSLAFVPSAGMLNTEAFF. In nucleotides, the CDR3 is TGTGCCAGCAGCTTGGCGTTTGTTCCTAGCGCAGGGATGTTGAACACTGAAGCTTTCTTT. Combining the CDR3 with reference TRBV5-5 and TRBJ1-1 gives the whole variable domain DAGVTQSPTHLIKTRGQQVTLRCSPISGHKSVSWYQQVLGQGPQFIFQYYEKEERGRGNFPDRFSARQFPNYSSELNVNALLLGDSALYLCASSLAFVPSAGMLNTEAFFGQGTRLTVV.

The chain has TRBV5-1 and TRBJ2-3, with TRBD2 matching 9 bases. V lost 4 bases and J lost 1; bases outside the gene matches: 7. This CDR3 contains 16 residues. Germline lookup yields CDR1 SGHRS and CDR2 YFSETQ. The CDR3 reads CASSAGVAGGTDTQYF. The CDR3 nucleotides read TGCGCCAGCAGCGCCGGCGTAGCGGGGGGCACAGATACGCAGTATTTT.

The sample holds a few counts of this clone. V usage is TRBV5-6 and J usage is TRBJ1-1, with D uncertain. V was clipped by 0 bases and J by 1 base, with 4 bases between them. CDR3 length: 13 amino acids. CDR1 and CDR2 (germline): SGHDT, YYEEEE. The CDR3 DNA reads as TGTGCCAGCAGCTTGGAAGCGAACACTGAAGCTTTCTTT. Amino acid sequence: CASSLEANTEAFF.

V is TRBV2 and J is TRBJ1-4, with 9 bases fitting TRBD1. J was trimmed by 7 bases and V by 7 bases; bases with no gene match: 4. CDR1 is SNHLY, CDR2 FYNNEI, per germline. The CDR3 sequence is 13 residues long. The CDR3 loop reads CASTGTGIEKLFF. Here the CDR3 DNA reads TGTGCCAGCACCGGGACAGGGATTGAAAAACTGTTTTTT.

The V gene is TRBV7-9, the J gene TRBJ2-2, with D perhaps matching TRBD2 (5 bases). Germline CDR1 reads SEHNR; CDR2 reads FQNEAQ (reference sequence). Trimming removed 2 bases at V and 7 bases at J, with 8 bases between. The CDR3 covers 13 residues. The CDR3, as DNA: TGTGCCAGCAGCTTATGGGAGCACGGGGAGCTGTTTTTT. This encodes CASSLWEHGELFF.

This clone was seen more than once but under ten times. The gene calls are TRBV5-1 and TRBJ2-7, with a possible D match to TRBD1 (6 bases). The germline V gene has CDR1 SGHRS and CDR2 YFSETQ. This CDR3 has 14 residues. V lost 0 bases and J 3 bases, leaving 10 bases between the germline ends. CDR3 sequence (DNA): TGCGCCAGCAGCTTGGGAGGACAGTACTACGAGCAGTACTTC. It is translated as CASSLGGQYYEQYF.

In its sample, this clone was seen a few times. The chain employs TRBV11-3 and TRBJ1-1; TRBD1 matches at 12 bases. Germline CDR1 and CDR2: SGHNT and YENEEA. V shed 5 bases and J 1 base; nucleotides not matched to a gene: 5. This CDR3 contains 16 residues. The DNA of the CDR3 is TGTGCCAGCAGCCCAGGGACAGGGGGCAAGAACACTGAAGCTTTCTTT. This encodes CASSPGTGGKNTEAFF. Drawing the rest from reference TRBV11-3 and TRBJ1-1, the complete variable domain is EAGVVQSPRYKIIEKKQPVAFWCNPISGHNTLYWYLQNLGQGPELLIRYENEEAVDDSQLPKDRFSAERLKGVDSTLKIQPAELGDSAVYLCASSPGTGGKNTEAFFGQGTRLTVV.

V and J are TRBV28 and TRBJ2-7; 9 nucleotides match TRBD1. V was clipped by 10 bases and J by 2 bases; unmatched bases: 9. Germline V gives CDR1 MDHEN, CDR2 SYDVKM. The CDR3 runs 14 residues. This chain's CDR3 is CAIRTGDRAYEQYF. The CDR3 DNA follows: TGTGCCATCCGAACCGGGGACAGGGCCTACGAGCAGTACTTC.

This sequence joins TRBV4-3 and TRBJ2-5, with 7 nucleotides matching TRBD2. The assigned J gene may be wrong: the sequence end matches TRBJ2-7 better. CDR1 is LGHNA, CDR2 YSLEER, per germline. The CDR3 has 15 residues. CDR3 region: CASSGLRGGGYEQYF. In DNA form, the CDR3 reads TGCGCCAGCAGCGGCTTACGCGGGGGAGGATACGAGCAGTACTTC.

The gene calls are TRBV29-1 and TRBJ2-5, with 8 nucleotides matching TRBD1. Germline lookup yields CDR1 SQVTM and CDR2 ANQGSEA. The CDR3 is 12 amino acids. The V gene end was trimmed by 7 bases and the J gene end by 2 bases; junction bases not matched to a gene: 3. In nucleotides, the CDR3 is TGCAGCGGCAGGACAGGGCAAGAGACCCAGTACTTC. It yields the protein CSGRTGQETQYF.

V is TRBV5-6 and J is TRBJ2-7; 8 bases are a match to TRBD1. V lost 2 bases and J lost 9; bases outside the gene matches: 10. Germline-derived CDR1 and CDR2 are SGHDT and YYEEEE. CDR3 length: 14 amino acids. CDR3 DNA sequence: TGTGCCAGCAGCTTCGACAGGGGCCAGCTCGGGCAGTACTTC. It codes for CASSFDRGQLGQYF.

CDR3: CASSLSAQETQYF. CDR3 DNA: TGTGCCAGCAGTTTAAGCGCCCAAGAGACCCAGTACTTC. The gene calls are TRBV27 and TRBJ2-5; D is ambiguous. Germline-derived CDR1 and CDR2 are MNHEY and SMNVEV (reference sequence). This CDR3 region has 13 residues. The V and J ends lost 2 bases and 1 base respectively, with 5 bases between them.

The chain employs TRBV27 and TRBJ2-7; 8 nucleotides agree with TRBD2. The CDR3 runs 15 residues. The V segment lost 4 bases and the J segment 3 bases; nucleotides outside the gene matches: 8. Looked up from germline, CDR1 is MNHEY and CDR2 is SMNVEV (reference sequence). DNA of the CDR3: TGTGCCAGCAGTTCGACGGGGGGGCTTTACTACGAGCAGTACTTC. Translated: CASSSTGGLYYEQYF.

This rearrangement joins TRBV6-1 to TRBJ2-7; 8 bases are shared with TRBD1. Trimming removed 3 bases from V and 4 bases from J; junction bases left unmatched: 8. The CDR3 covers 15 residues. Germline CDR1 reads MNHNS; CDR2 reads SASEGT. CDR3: CASSDGQGFRYEQYF. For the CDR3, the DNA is TGTGCCAGCAGTGACGGACAGGGCTTTCGATACGAGCAGTACTTC.

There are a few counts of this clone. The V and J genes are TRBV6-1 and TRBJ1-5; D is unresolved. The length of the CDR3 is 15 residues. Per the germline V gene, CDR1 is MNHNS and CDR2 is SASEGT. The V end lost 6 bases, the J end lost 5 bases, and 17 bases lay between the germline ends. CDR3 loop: CASSPFRGADQPQHF. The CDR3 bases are TGTGCCAGCAGCCCTTTCCGGGGTGCAGATCAGCCCCAGCATTTT.

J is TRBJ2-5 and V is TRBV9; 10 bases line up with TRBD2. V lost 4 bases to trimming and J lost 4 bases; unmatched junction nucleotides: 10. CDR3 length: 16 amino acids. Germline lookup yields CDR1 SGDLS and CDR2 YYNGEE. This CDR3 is CASSSRSGGAAETQYF. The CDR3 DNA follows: TGTGCCAGCAGCTCACGAAGCGGGGGGGCCGCAGAGACCCAGTACTTC.

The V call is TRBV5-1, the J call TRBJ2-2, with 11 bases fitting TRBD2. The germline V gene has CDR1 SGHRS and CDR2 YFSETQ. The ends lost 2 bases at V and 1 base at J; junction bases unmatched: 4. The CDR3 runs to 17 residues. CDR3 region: CASSLLAGDGNTGELFF. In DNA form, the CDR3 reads TGCGCCAGCAGCTTACTAGCGGGGGACGGGAACACCGGGGAGCTGTTTTTT.

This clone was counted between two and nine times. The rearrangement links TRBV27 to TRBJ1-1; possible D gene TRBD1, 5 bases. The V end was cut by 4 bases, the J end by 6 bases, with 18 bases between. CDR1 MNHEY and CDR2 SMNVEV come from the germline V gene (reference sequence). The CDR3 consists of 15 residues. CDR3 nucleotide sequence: TGTGCCAGCAGTTACCAGGGCACAGGCTCAGCTGAAGCTTTCTTT. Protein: CASSYQGTGSAEAFF.